Listed here are 15 T cell receptor beta chains from one sample, sequenced in a study of CD8+CD57+ T cells in acquired aplastic anemia. The template for TCR beta VDJ and CDR3 sequence profiling was genomic DNA. Each CDR3 protein gets one entry after TCRdb re-called the reads with MiXCR. Of 90,000 to 120,000 distinct CDR3 sequences in the sample, 51% were seen once. The source material was sorted CD4+, CD8+, or CD8+CD57+ T cells (not recorded which) from PBMCs. The receptors were gathered from a human donor in good health, serving as a control.

This clonotype occurred once. This sequence joins TRBV7-9 and TRBJ2-5; 11 bases align to TRBD1. The CDR3 extends over 16 amino acids. Germline CDR1 reads SEHNR; CDR2 reads FQNEAQ (reference sequence). V lost 2 bases and J lost 5; bases outside the gene matches: 7. The CDR3 nucleotides are TGTGCCAGCAGCTTAACGGGACAGGGGGTGAGGGAGACCCAGTACTTC. As protein: CASSLTGQGVRETQYF.

This clonotype was seen only once. The gene calls are TRBV10-3 and TRBJ1-1, with D uncertain. The germline V and J ends were trimmed by 0 bases and 11 bases, with 13 bases remaining between them. Germline lookup yields CDR1 ENHRY and CDR2 SYGVKD. The CDR3 has 13 residues. This chain's CDR3 is CAISESLAGLAFF. The CDR3 bases are TGTGCCATCAGTGAGTCCCTGGCCGGACTCGCTTTCTTT.

The chain combines TRBV4-2 with TRBJ2-3, with 14 positions matching TRBD2. The germline CDR1 and CDR2 sequences are LGHNA and YNFKEQ. Trimming at V came to 4 bases and at J to 5 bases, leaving 5 bases not matched to a gene. The CDR3 totals 16 residues. The CDR3 coding sequence is TGTGCCAGCAGCCCGGGACTAGCGGGAGTGGTAGATACGCAGTATTTT. This translates into CASSPGLAGVVDTQYF.

The chain combines TRBV2 with TRBJ2-7; D not certain. V lost 6 bases and J 6 bases, leaving 6 bases between the germline ends. This CDR3 is 10 amino acids long. CDR1 is SNHLY, CDR2 FYNNEI, per germline. CDR3 loop: CASRAFEQYF. CDR3 DNA: TGTGCCAGCAGGGCTTTCGAGCAGTACTTC.

This clonotype has only a few counts. This chain connects TRBV24-1 to TRBJ1-2; unclear D gene. The CDR3 has 11 residues. V was trimmed by 3 bases and J by 6 bases, leaving 4 bases between them. In germline, CDR1 is KGHDR, CDR2 SFDVKD. The CDR3, as DNA: TGTGCCACCAGTGATCAAAATGGCTACACCTTC. Translation: CATSDQNGYTF.

The gene calls are TRBV5-5 and TRBJ1-2; the match to TRBD1 covers 9 bases. V was pared by 4 bases and J by 4 bases, with 5 bases of the junction left unmatched. From germline, CDR1 is SGHKS and CDR2 YYEKEE (reference sequence). This CDR3 contains 14 residues. The CDR3 sequence is CASSPLGQGYGYTF. CDR3 bases: TGTGCCAGCAGCCCCCTGGGACAGGGCTATGGCTACACCTTC.

The rearrangement links TRBV6-2 or TRBV6-3 to TRBJ1-1; weak D call: TRBD1 (6 bases). The CDR3 has 13 amino acids. The V end lost 2 bases, the J end lost 6 bases, and 10 bases lay between the germline ends. In germline, CDR1 is MNHEY, CDR2 SVGEGT. The chain's CDR3 is CASSYGRGAEAFF. The CDR3 nucleotides are TGTGCCAGCAGTTACGGCAGGGGCGCTGAAGCTTTCTTT.

This clonotype was found once. The rearrangement links TRBV15 to TRBJ2-1; TRBD1 matches 7 bases. Germline V gene data show CDR1 as LNHNV and CDR2 as YYDKDF (reference sequence). The CDR3 loop spans 13 amino acids. V dropped 0 bases and J dropped 9; count of bases not matched to a gene: 2. In DNA, the CDR3 is TGTGCCACCAGCAGAGATAGGACAGGTGAGCAGTTCTTC. Residues: CATSRDRTGEQFF.

This chain connects TRBV10-3 to TRBJ2-7, with 8 bases aligning to TRBD1. V shed 6 bases and J 7 bases; nucleotides not matched to a gene: 2. In germline, CDR1 is ENHRY, CDR2 SYGVKD. CDR3 length equals 11 residues. The CDR3 region has the DNA TGTGCCATCAGGACAGGGGCTGAGCAGTACTTC. This sequence encodes CAIRTGAEQYF.

The chain has TRBV7-6 and TRBJ2-3, with no clear D. Trimming pared 1 base from V and 5 bases from J, leaving 13 bases between. This CDR3 contains 15 residues. In germline, CDR1 is SGHVS, CDR2 FNYEAQ. The CDR3 DNA reads TGTGCCAGCAGCTTAGGCCAGTTCAGAGGAGATACGCAGTATTTT. Residues: CASSLGQFRGDTQYF.

In its sample, this clonotype was seen many times. The V call is TRBV19, the J call TRBJ2-7, with a weak D call TRBD1 (6 bases). The CDR3 loop spans 15 amino acids. Germline assignment: CDR1 LNHDA and CDR2 SQIVND (reference sequence). The ends were cut back, 3 bases at V and 3 bases at J, with 15 bases in the middle. The CDR3 loop is CASSIREGTNYEQYF. The CDR3, as DNA: TGTGCCAGTAGTATCCGCGAGGGGACAAACTACGAGCAGTACTTC.

There are many counts of this clonotype. This chain connects TRBV10-3 to TRBJ1-3; D is unresolved. The CDR3 runs 15 residues. V was shortened by 0 bases and J by 0 bases, with 6 bases between the two germline ends. The germline V gene encodes CDR1 ENHRY and CDR2 SYGVKD. This CDR3 reads CAISESVASGNTIYF. CDR3 nucleotide sequence: TGTGCCATCAGTGAGTCCGTAGCCTCTGGAAACACCATATATTTT.

This clonotype was observed many times. The V and J genes are TRBV9 and TRBJ1-1, with unresolved D. Between the trimmed V and J ends, which lost 3 bases and 0 bases, there was a span of 6 bases. CDR3 length: 13 residues. Per germline, CDR1 SGDLS and CDR2 YYNGEE. This CDR3 is CASSEGMNTEAFF. As DNA, the CDR3 is TGTGCCAGCAGCGAGGGCATGAACACTGAAGCTTTCTTT. The whole variable domain, remainder taken from reference TRBV9 and TRBJ1-1, is DSGVTQTPKHLITATGQRVTLRCSPRSGDLSVYWYQQSLDQGLQFLIQYYNGEERAKGNILERFSAQQFPDLHSELNLSSLELGDSALYFCASSEGMNTEAFFGQGTRLTVV.

V gene TRBV24-1 combines with J gene TRBJ2-1, with 8 positions matching TRBD2. Germline CDR1 and CDR2: KGHDR and SFDVKD. Trimming took 4 bases from V and 2 from J; bases not matched to a gene: 3. This CDR3 comprises 15 residues. CDR3 residues: CATSDQRGTYNEQFF. The CDR3 nucleotides read TGTGCCACCAGTGACCAGCGGGGGACCTACAATGAGCAGTTCTTC.

The rearrangement uses TRBV24-1 and TRBJ1-2; TRBD1 might be the D (6 bases). The germline gives CDR1 KGHDR, CDR2 SFDVKD. V was clipped by 4 bases and J by 2 bases, with 13 bases between them. The CDR3 contains 15 residues. The CDR3 reads CATSESLGTNYGYTF. CDR3 bases: TGTGCCACCAGTGAGTCCCTAGGGACAAACTATGGCTACACCTTC.